The 13 T cell receptor beta chains given below trace back to one sample, sequenced in a study of blood T cells in healthy people across ages (dated by TCRdb to between 2014 and 2017). Library preparation employed 5' RACE. Sequencing instrument: Illumina HiSeq 2500. A second PCR of roughly 7 to 11 cycles was performed with a sample-barcoded 5' primer and a J-beta primer mix. TCRdb ran its own pipeline on the public reads, namely fastp trimming at Q25 and MiXCR clone calling, and kept in-frame beta chains. Rows with a matching CDR3 protein are joined into one entry that keeps the most common DNA and genes. The sample table holds over 1.5 million distinct CDR3 sequences, of which 40% to 55% were seen once. The ten largest make up around 2.1% of the sample. Sequenced sample: blood. All receptors come from a woman between 40 and 50 years old in good health.

The chain employs TRBV28 and TRBJ2-1; maybe TRBD1 (6 bases). Germline CDR1 reads MDHEN; CDR2 reads SYDVKM. There are 19 residues in the CDR3. Between the trimmed V and J ends, which lost 2 bases and 9 bases, there was a span of 29 bases. For the CDR3, the DNA is TGTGCCAGCAGTTTAACCAAATCCGGGACATCCGTCCTTGATGGTGAGCAGTTCTTC. Protein: CASSLTKSGTSVLDGEQFF.

The rearrangement links TRBV12-3 or TRBV12-4 to TRBJ1-2; D is undetermined. The CDR3 has 13 amino acids. V dropped 3 bases and J dropped 7 bases, with 12 bases sitting between them. The CDR3: CASSFNGVAGYTF. CDR3 DNA sequence: TGTGCCAGCAGTTTTAATGGGGTGGCTGGCTACACCTTC.

This clonotype has a handful of counts. The V call is TRBV25-1, the J call TRBJ1-2, with a possible D match to TRBD1 (6 bases). V lost 1 base and J 2 bases, leaving 8 bases between the germline ends. The germline V gene has CDR1 MGHDK and CDR2 SYGVNS. CDR3 length: 14 amino acids. The CDR3: CASSEFGQNYGYTF. In DNA form, the CDR3 reads TGTGCCAGCAGTGAATTCGGACAGAACTATGGCTACACCTTC.

The chain combines TRBV7-9 with TRBJ1-2; no reliable D call. Trimming stripped 4 bases from V and 4 bases from J, with 22 bases between. The CDR3 extends over 17 amino acids. Germline-derived CDR1 and CDR2 are SEHNR and FQNEAQ (reference sequence). This CDR3 is CASSSYGTATYSYGYTF. CDR3 in DNA: TGTGCCAGCAGCTCTTACGGCACGGCGACATATAGCTATGGCTACACCTTC.

The chain uses TRBV29-1 and TRBJ2-3; D call uncertain. This CDR3 region has 11 residues. The V gene lost 7 bases and the J gene lost 8 bases, with 13 bases spanning the gap. Germline CDR1 and CDR2: SQVTM and ANQGSEA. The CDR3 sequence is CSAEIGATQYF. CDR3 nucleotides: TGCAGCGCCGAAATCGGAGCTACGCAGTATTTT.

This clonotype has just a few counts. The rearrangement uses TRBV20-1 and TRBJ2-5; perhaps TRBD1 as D (7 bases). In germline, CDR1 is DFQATT, CDR2 SNEGSKA (reference sequence). There are 15 residues in the CDR3. Trimming pared 1 base from V and 2 bases from J, leaving 14 bases between. CDR3 nucleotides: TGCAGTGCTAGAGTACAGGGGAGGAGGCAAGAGACCCAGTACTTC. Translated: CSARVQGRRQETQYF.

This clonotype was seen more than once but under ten times. The V gene is TRBV7-8, the J gene TRBJ2-5; D is ambiguous. CDR1 SGHVS and CDR2 FQNEAQ come from the germline V gene. The CDR3 runs 16 residues. Trimming removed 0 bases at V and 4 bases at J, with 15 bases between. This chain's CDR3 is CASSLAVARGIETQYF. The CDR3 DNA sequence: TGTGCCAGCAGCTTAGCAGTGGCTCGAGGTATAGAGACCCAGTACTTC.

As regards this clonotype: A much more abundant neighbour one base away suggests this may be a read error. The chain has TRBV12-3 or TRBV12-4 and TRBJ2-7; D gene uncertain. This CDR3 region has 14 residues. The V gene lost 5 bases and the J gene lost 0 bases, with 11 bases spanning the gap. CDR3 nucleotides: TGTGCCAGCAGTCCTTACTTGAGCTCCTACGAGCAGTACTTC. As protein: CASSPYLSSYEQYF.

The chain links TRBV6-1 to TRBJ2-3; either TRBD1 or TRBD2 may supply D (6 bases each). Germline loops: CDR1 MNHNS, CDR2 SASEGT. The V end lost 8 bases, the J end lost 0 bases, and 18 bases lay between the germline ends. The CDR3 consists of 16 residues. This CDR3 reads CASPPRGPPSTDTQYF. The CDR3 coding sequence is TGTGCCAGCCCTCCACGGGGGCCCCCTAGCACAGATACGCAGTATTTT.

This chain links TRBV5-1 with TRBJ2-7; D might be TRBD1 or TRBD2, each matching 5 bases. The CDR3 sequence is 15 residues long. The germline V and J ends were trimmed by 0 bases and 7 bases, with 17 bases remaining between them. Germline CDR1 reads SGHRS; CDR2 reads YFSETQ. The CDR3 here is CASSLELGAPGEQYF. The CDR3 DNA follows: TGCGCCAGCAGCTTGGAACTCGGGGCCCCTGGGGAGCAGTACTTC.

The chain employs TRBV7-8 and TRBJ2-3, with unresolved D. From germline, CDR1 is SGHVS and CDR2 FQNEAQ. The CDR3 contains 14 residues. Trimming removed 2 bases at V and 2 bases at J, with 8 bases between. As DNA, the CDR3 is TGTGCCAGCAGCTTACTACTACCCACAGATACGCAGTATTTT. It encodes CASSLLLPTDTQYF.

The rearrangement uses TRBV20-1 and TRBJ2-5, with TRBD2 as a possible D gene (5 bases). The CDR3 has 16 amino acids. Trimming stripped 5 bases from V and 4 bases from J, with 23 bases between. From germline, CDR1 is DFQATT and CDR2 SNEGSKA (reference sequence). CDR3 in amino acids: CSAFSSVPSGRETQYF. The CDR3 DNA follows: TGCAGTGCTTTTTCCTCCGTTCCGTCGGGGAGAGAGACCCAGTACTTC.

The rearrangement joins TRBV27 to TRBJ2-7, with a tentative D call TRBD1 (6 bases). Germline assignment: CDR1 MNHEY and CDR2 SMNVEV (reference sequence). Trimming removed 5 bases at V and 5 bases at J, with 22 bases between. CDR3 size: 16 residues. In nucleotides, the CDR3 is TGTGCCAGCAGTCCCCGACAGGTTTTAAACTTCCACGAGCAGTACTTC. Protein product: CASSPRQVLNFHEQYF.